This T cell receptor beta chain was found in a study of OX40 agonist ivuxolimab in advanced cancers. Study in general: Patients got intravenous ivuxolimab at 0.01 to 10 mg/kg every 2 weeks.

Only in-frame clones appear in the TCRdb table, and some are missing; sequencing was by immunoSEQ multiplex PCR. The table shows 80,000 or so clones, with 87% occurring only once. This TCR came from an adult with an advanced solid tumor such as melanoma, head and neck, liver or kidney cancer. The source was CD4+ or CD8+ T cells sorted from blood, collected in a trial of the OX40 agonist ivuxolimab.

The CDR3 sequence: CASSSGQASTDTQYF. In nucleotides, the CDR3 is TGTGCCAGCAGCTCGGGACAGGCGAGCACAGATACGCAGTATTTT. The genes are TRBV7-9 and TRBJ2-3; 8 bases align to TRBD1. Germline CDR1 is SEHNR and CDR2 is FQNEAQ (reference sequence). The CDR3 covers 15 residues. V shed 4 bases and J 0 bases; nucleotides not matched to a gene: 3.